These 21 T cell receptor beta chains came from one sample sequenced in a study of T-cell reconstitution after alpha-beta-depleted transplantation in children. TCRbeta library construction was performed incorporating unique molecular identifiers. Using its own MiXCR run on the PCR reads, TCRdb lists one record per CDR3 protein. The table lists 530,000 or so distinct CDR3 sequences, more than 20% of them singletons. This specimen was PBMCs, taken before TCRalphabeta/CD19-depleted stem cell transplant. All receptors derive from a boy in the first two years of life with Wiskott-Aldrich syndrome, due to receive a stem cell transplant.

The V call is TRBV20-1, the J call TRBJ2-3, with D unresolved. Trimming took off 2 bases at V and 5 bases at J, with 11 bases between the two ends. The CDR3 length is 13 residues. CDR1 is DFQATT and CDR2 is SNEGSKA in the germline V gene (reference sequence). This CDR3 is CSARNPPGDTQYF. The CDR3 bases are TGCAGTGCTAGAAATCCTCCCGGAGATACGCAGTATTTT.

This clonotype has just a few counts. The rearrangement uses TRBV20-1 and TRBJ2-1; D remains unclear. The CDR3 is 12 residues long. Germline CDR1 reads DFQATT; CDR2 reads SNEGSKA (reference sequence). Trimming shortened V by 0 bases and J by 7 bases, and 7 bases separated the two germline ends. The CDR3 region is CSAREVGNEQFF. The CDR3 nucleotides read TGCAGTGCTAGAGAAGTAGGGAATGAGCAGTTCTTC.

The rearrangement links TRBV12-3 or TRBV12-4 to TRBJ2-2; D might be TRBD2 (6 bases). This CDR3 is 15 amino acids long. Trimming stripped 7 bases from V and 1 base from J, with 13 bases between. The CDR3 DNA is TGTGCCAGCAAGTCACCGGGACTGAACACCGGGGAGCTGTTTTTT. It translates to CASKSPGLNTGELFF.

The V call is TRBV20-1, the J call TRBJ1-2; a possible D gene is TRBD1 (5 bases). Trimming left V 2 bases short and J 5 bases short, with 12 bases between. Germline CDR1 DFQATT, CDR2 SNEGSKA (reference sequence). The CDR3 has 13 residues. The CDR3 DNA follows: TGCAGTGCTAGAAGGACGGGGGGGTATGGCTACACCTTC. It translates to CSARRTGGYGYTF.

This clonotype was seen a handful of times. The gene calls are TRBV5-6 and TRBJ1-1; no definite D call. Per the germline V gene, CDR1 is SGHDT and CDR2 is YYEEEE. V was trimmed by 2 bases and J by 1 base, leaving 12 bases between them. The length of the CDR3 is 15 residues. The CDR3 DNA is TGTGCCAGCAGCTTCCCTAGGCGGTCGAACACTGAAGCTTTCTTT. Residues: CASSFPRRSNTEAFF.

The chain has TRBV12-3 or TRBV12-4 and TRBJ1-2; 8 bases fit TRBD1. V shed 5 bases, J shed 8 bases, and the junction held 4 bases outside the gene matches. This CDR3 comprises 12 residues. The CDR3 loop is CASSVTGVGYTF. The DNA of the CDR3 is TGTGCCAGCAGTGTGACAGGGGTAGGCTACACCTTC.

The V call is TRBV7-3, the J call TRBJ2-1; D perhaps matches TRBD2 (7 bases). V shed 1 base and J shed 0 bases, with 19 bases lying between them. CDR3 length: 19 amino acids. The germline gives CDR1 SGHTA, CDR2 FQGTGA. CDR3 loop: CASSLKDTGLGGSYNEQFF. Here the CDR3 DNA reads TGTGCCAGCAGCTTAAAGGATACAGGACTAGGGGGCTCCTACAATGAGCAGTTCTTC.

This clonotype was seen only a few times. J is TRBJ1-2 and V is TRBV27; no firm D call. The V and J ends lost 4 bases and 4 bases respectively, with 10 bases between them. The length of the CDR3 is 13 residues. The germline V gene has CDR1 MNHEY and CDR2 SMNVEV (reference sequence). The CDR3, as DNA: TGTGCCAGCAGTTCTGCCCCTCCCTATGGCTACACCTTC. The encoded protein is CASSSAPPYGYTF.

In its sample, this clonotype was seen a few times. This chain connects TRBV20-1 to TRBJ2-7; a possible D gene is TRBD2 (5 bases). The germline V and J ends were trimmed by 3 bases and 6 bases, with 15 bases remaining between them. Germline values: CDR1 DFQATT, CDR2 SNEGSKA (reference sequence). The CDR3 has 13 residues. The CDR3 DNA follows: TGCAGTGCTAGGAGGGCCTGGACCCCCGAGCAGTACTTC. Translation gives CSARRAWTPEQYF.

This clonotype was counted at least ten times. The chain uses TRBV15 and TRBJ2-5; D is uncertain. Germline loops: CDR1 LNHNV, CDR2 YYDKDF (reference sequence). CDR3 length equals 12 residues. Trimming removed 0 bases at V and 5 bases at J, with 4 bases between. Here the CDR3 reads CATSRDRETQYF. The CDR3 DNA reads TGTGCCACCAGCAGAGATCGGGAGACCCAGTACTTC.

The chain uses TRBV12-3 or TRBV12-4 and TRBJ1-1, with D hard to call. Trimming removed 8 bases from V and 1 base from J, with 5 bases in between. CDR3 length: 11 amino acids. The CDR3 nucleotides are TGTGCCAGCTTGAGGAACACTGAAGCTTTCTTT. As protein: CASLRNTEAFF.

There are a few counts of this clonotype. The chain recombines TRBV7-8 with TRBJ2-5; 9 bases agree with TRBD2. The V and J ends lost 8 bases and 5 bases, in that order; junction bases with no gene match: 15. The CDR3 loop spans 16 amino acids. CDR1 and CDR2 from the germline V gene are SGHVS and FQNEAQ. CDR3 nucleotide sequence: TGTGCCAGCGGGTCGTCCCTAGCGGGATTGTGGGAGACCCAGTACTTC. Protein sequence: CASGSSLAGLWETQYF.

V is TRBV30 and J is TRBJ1-1, with a weak D call TRBD1 (5 bases). There are 12 residues in the CDR3. Germline loops: CDR1 GTSNPN, CDR2 SVGIG (reference sequence). V gave up 4 bases and J gave up 5 bases, with 11 bases separating them. CDR3 amino acids: CAWTQGRTEAFF. The CDR3 DNA reads as TGTGCCTGGACGCAGGGCCGTACTGAAGCTTTCTTT.

A few counts support this clonotype. The rearrangement joins TRBV24-1 to TRBJ2-1; 8 bases match TRBD2. The CDR3 sequence is 18 residues long. After removal of 4 bases from V and 9 bases from J, the junction contained 19 bases not matched to a gene. CDR1 KGHDR and CDR2 SFDVKD come from the germline V gene. The CDR3 sequence is CATSDPLSPAGERCEQFF. The CDR3 DNA follows: TGTGCCACCAGTGACCCGTTGAGTCCAGCGGGAGAACGGTGTGAGCAGTTCTTC.

J is TRBJ2-1 and V is TRBV4-1; D remains ambiguous. Germline CDR1 MGHRA, CDR2 YSYEKL. CDR3 size: 16 residues. Trimming cost V 0 bases and J 3 bases, with 12 bases left between them. CDR3 nucleotide sequence: TGCGCCAGCAGCCAAGACCACTTTCTTTACTACAATGAGCAGTTCTTC. Translated: CASSQDHFLYYNEQFF.

This clonotype was observed a handful of times. V usage is TRBV13 and J usage is TRBJ2-1, with TRBD2 identical over 8 bases. Germline CDR1 and CDR2: PRHDT and FYEKMQ (reference sequence). This CDR3 is built from 14 residues. The J segment lost 5 bases and the V segment lost 11 bases, leaving 11 bases of the junction unmatched. The CDR3 coding sequence is TGTGCCTGTGAGATAGGCGGGGGGAACAATGAGCAGTTCTTC. This codes for CACEIGGGNNEQFF.

V and J are TRBV5-1 and TRBJ2-2, with 10 bases that match TRBD2. J gave up 7 bases and V 4 bases, and 10 bases lay outside the gene matches. In germline, CDR1 is SGHRS, CDR2 YFSETQ. The CDR3 is 16 amino acids. CDR3 nucleotides: TGCGCCAGCAGCCCCGGGGGCACTAGCGGGAACGGGGAGCTGTTTTTT. This sequence encodes CASSPGGTSGNGELFF.

The V and J genes are TRBV12-3 or TRBV12-4 and TRBJ2-2; 8 bases are shared with TRBD2. V was pared by 1 base and J by 6 bases, with 7 bases of the junction left unmatched. CDR3 length: 16 residues. The CDR3 spells CASSLVSGGPPGELFF. CDR3 nucleotide sequence: TGTGCCAGCAGTTTAGTGTCGGGAGGGCCCCCCGGGGAGCTGTTTTTT.

The chain links TRBV3-1 to TRBJ2-3, with a possible D match to TRBD1 (5 bases). V was cut by 0 bases and J by 9 bases, with 10 bases left in between. The CDR3 covers 13 residues. CDR1 is LGHDT, CDR2 YNNKEL, per germline (reference sequence). The CDR3 loop reads CASSQDKGSTQYF. DNA of the CDR3: TGTGCCAGCAGCCAAGATAAGGGGTCGACGCAGTATTTT.

The chain joins TRBV20-1 to TRBJ2-7; the D gene is possibly TRBD2 (6 bases). Trimming cost V 0 bases and J 7 bases, with 16 bases left between them. Looked up from germline, CDR1 is DFQATT and CDR2 is SNEGSKA (reference sequence). The CDR3 extends over 14 amino acids. CDR3 protein: CSARDMGGSGEQYF. Written as DNA, the CDR3 is TGCAGTGCTAGAGATATGGGAGGAAGTGGTGAGCAGTACTTC.

Only a few counts were recorded for this clonotype. V is TRBV5-4 and J is TRBJ2-5, with 11 nucleotides matching TRBD2. The length of the CDR3 is 16 residues. V was clipped by 3 bases and J by 1 base; unmatched bases: 5. Germline values: CDR1 SGHNT, CDR2 YYREEE (reference sequence). The CDR3 DNA sequence: TGTGCCAGCAGCTCGACTAGCGGGGTGATCCAAGAGACCCAGTACTTC. It encodes CASSSTSGVIQETQYF.